The 30 T cell receptor beta chains below all came from one sample that was sequenced in a study of T cell responses to AZD1222 COVID-19 vaccine. Clones were sequenced by immunoSEQ multiplex PCR, and TCRdb holds only the in-frame ones, with some missing. The sample holds 130,000 to 150,000 clones; approximately 89% are singletons and the top ten take about 15%. Source: peripheral blood, taken on day 0 of AZD1222 vaccination. The receptors were gathered from an adult in good health.

This chain uses TRBV3-1 (or the pseudogene TRBV3-2) with TRBJ2-6; D gene ambiguous. Trimming left V 4 bases short and J 0 bases short, with 7 bases between. Germline-derived CDR1 and CDR2 are LGHDT and YNNKEL (reference sequence). This CDR3 has 15 amino acids. For the CDR3, the DNA is TGTGCCAGCAGCCGTCGGAGCTCTGGGGCCAACGTCCTGACTTTC. It encodes CASSRRSSGANVLTF.

The chain has TRBV27 and TRBJ2-7, with 9 bases aligning to TRBD1. Germline CDR1 is MNHEY and CDR2 is SMNVEV (reference sequence). The CDR3 has 16 residues. With V trimmed by 6 bases and J by 5 bases, 14 bases remained unmatched. The CDR3: CASRTEGTGFFHEQYF. The CDR3 DNA reads TGTGCCAGCAGGACGGAAGGGACAGGGTTTTTCCACGAGCAGTACTTC.

The chain recombines TRBV7-2 with TRBJ1-3; no definite D call. Trimming shortened V by 2 bases and J by 9 bases, and 11 bases separated the two germline ends. The CDR3 has 13 residues. In germline, CDR1 is SGHTA, CDR2 FQGNSA. CDR3 in amino acids: CASSLNFLGTIYF. The CDR3 coding sequence is TGTGCCAGCAGCTTAAATTTCTTGGGCACCATATATTTT.

This chain uses TRBV28 with TRBJ2-7; D perhaps matches TRBD1 (6 bases). CDR1 is MDHEN and CDR2 is SYDVKM in the germline V gene. Trimming took off 7 bases at V and 2 bases at J, with 18 bases between the two ends. The CDR3 has 15 residues. The DNA for the CDR3 is TGTGCCAGCATTTGGCAGGGGAGTGGCCCCTACGAGCAGTACTTC. This gives the protein CASIWQGSGPYEQYF.

For the CDR3, the DNA is TGTGCCACCAGTGATAACTACTATGGCTACACCTTC. Protein: CATSDNYYGYTF. The V call is TRBV24-1, the J call TRBJ1-2; D call uncertain. V was cut by 3 bases and J by 3 bases, with 4 bases left in between. The germline V gene has CDR1 KGHDR and CDR2 SFDVKD. CDR3 length: 12 amino acids.

This rearrangement joins TRBV5-6 to TRBJ2-7; D gene ambiguous. Deletions cut 2 bases from V and 4 bases from J, with 10 bases between. Germline assignment: CDR1 SGHDT and CDR2 YYEEEE. The CDR3 totals 13 residues. Here the CDR3 reads CASSFRTGYEQYF. The DNA of the CDR3 is TGTGCCAGCAGCTTCCGAACGGGTTACGAGCAGTACTTC.

V gene TRBV9 combines with J gene TRBJ2-4, with D maybe TRBD1 (5 bases). The V and J ends lost 0 bases and 10 bases respectively, with 17 bases between them. The length of the CDR3 is 15 residues. In germline, CDR1 is SGDLS, CDR2 YYNGEE. The CDR3 spells CASSVEGQGQTIQYF. CDR3 DNA: TGTGCCAGCAGCGTAGAGGGGCAGGGCCAAACGATTCAGTACTTC.

The V call is TRBV5-4, the J call TRBJ1-2; D unclear. V lost 0 bases and J 2 bases, leaving 14 bases between the germline ends. This CDR3 spans 16 amino acids. The germline gives CDR1 SGHNT, CDR2 YYREEE (reference sequence). The CDR3 region has the DNA TGTGCCAGCAGCTTGGATAGTTGGGGAGGCAACTATGGCTACACCTTC. Amino acid sequence: CASSLDSWGGNYGYTF.

The J gene is TRBJ1-2, the V gene TRBV19, with 8 bases aligning to TRBD1. CDR1 LNHDA and CDR2 SQIVND come from the germline V gene (reference sequence). J gave up 0 bases and V 7 bases, and 16 bases lay outside the gene matches. The CDR3 length is 18 residues. This chain's CDR3 is CASIGKSGTGLPNYGYTF. In nucleotides, the CDR3 is TGTGCCAGTATTGGGAAGTCGGGGACAGGACTTCCTAACTATGGCTACACCTTC. Together with reference TRBV19 and TRBJ1-2, the CDR3 gives the full variable domain: DGGITQSPKYLFRKEGQNVTLSCEQNLNHDAMYWYRQDPGQGLRLIYYSQIVNDFQKGDIAEGYSVSREKKESFPLTVTSAQKNPTAFYLCASIGKSGTGLPNYGYTFGSGTRLTVV.

About this clone itself: Other DNA sequences from this sample encode an identical CDR3 as well. The chain has TRBV2 and TRBJ1-2; D possibly corresponds to TRBD1 (6 bases). Between the trimmed V and J ends, which lost 5 bases and 6 bases, there was a span of 10 bases. This CDR3 region has 12 residues. CDR1 is SNHLY, CDR2 FYNNEI, per germline. CDR3 sequence (DNA): TGTGCCAGCAGTCTACAGGGAAATGGCTACACCTTC. This codes for CASSLQGNGYTF.

The chain uses TRBV28 and TRBJ1-6, with TRBD1 identical over 8 bases. Germline CDR1 and CDR2: MDHEN and SYDVKM. The CDR3 is 14 amino acids. J was trimmed by 9 bases and V by 10 bases; bases with no gene match: 11. CDR3: CAIGSTGVSSPLHF. CDR3 DNA sequence: TGTGCCATAGGGTCGACAGGGGTGAGTTCACCCCTCCACTTT.

V usage is TRBV13 and J usage is TRBJ1-1; maybe TRBD1 (5 bases). CDR1 and CDR2 from the germline V gene are PRHDT and FYEKMQ (reference sequence). The CDR3 consists of 15 residues. V was shortened by 4 bases and J by 1 base, with 13 bases between the two germline ends. The CDR3 DNA reads TGTGCCAGCAGCTCCGGAGCAGGGAGGAACACTGAAGCTTTCTTT. As protein: CASSSGAGRNTEAFF.

The chain recombines TRBV30 with TRBJ1-1, with D possibly matching TRBD1 (5 bases). Germline V lookup: CDR1 GTSNPN, CDR2 SVGIG (reference sequence). V lost 8 bases, J lost 1 base, and 14 bases lay in between. This CDR3 comprises 13 residues. CDR3 sequence: CAQKVGENTEAFF. CDR3 nucleotide sequence: TGTGCCCAAAAAGTGGGGGAGAACACTGAAGCTTTCTTT.

V usage is TRBV7-2 and J usage is TRBJ1-1; D not resolved. Germline loops: CDR1 SGHTA, CDR2 FQGNSA. This CDR3 region has 14 residues. Deletions cut 1 base from V and 0 bases from J, with 6 bases between. CDR3 protein: CASSLVPLNTEAFF. The CDR3 DNA sequence: TGTGCCAGCAGCTTAGTGCCACTGAACACTGAAGCTTTCTTT.

The chain joins TRBV7-3 to TRBJ2-7; 7 nucleotides match TRBD2. The CDR3 consists of 15 residues. Germline CDR1 and CDR2: SGHTA and FQGTGA. The V segment lost 5 bases and the J segment 0 bases; nucleotides outside the gene matches: 7. Here the CDR3 reads CASSTRTGGSYEQYF. CDR3 nucleotides: TGTGCCAGCAGCACCCGGACGGGGGGCTCCTACGAGCAGTACTTC.

This clone was detected once. The chain couples TRBV27 to TRBJ2-2; D remains unclear. V lost 6 bases and J 0 bases, leaving 14 bases between the germline ends. CDR1 is MNHEY, CDR2 SMNVEV, per germline (reference sequence). The CDR3 length is 16 residues. DNA of the CDR3: TGTGCCAGCAGGGCTGCTGGACGGTCGAACACCGGGGAGCTGTTTTTT. Residues: CASRAAGRSNTGELFF.

The V gene is TRBV7-3, the J gene TRBJ2-1; TRBD1 aligns across 10 bases. This CDR3 has 15 residues. V was pared by 4 bases and J by 7 bases, with 7 bases of the junction left unmatched. Germline CDR1 reads SGHTA; CDR2 reads FQGTGA. CDR3 region: CASSSPGQGSNEQFF. The CDR3 DNA sequence: TGTGCCAGCAGCTCCCCGGGACAGGGGAGTAATGAGCAGTTCTTC.

V gene TRBV7-2 combines with J gene TRBJ1-4, with D possibly matching TRBD1 (5 bases). The CDR3 sequence is 15 residues long. Trimming stripped 2 bases from V and 2 bases from J, with 9 bases between. The germline V gene encodes CDR1 SGHTA and CDR2 FQGNSA. Here the CDR3 DNA reads TGTGCCAGCAGCTTACGTAAGGGGACTAATGAAAAACTGTTTTTT. Translated: CASSLRKGTNEKLFF.

The gene calls are TRBV28 and TRBJ1-2; D uncertain. Germline V lookup: CDR1 MDHEN, CDR2 SYDVKM. This CDR3 contains 18 residues. V was trimmed by 5 bases and J by 2 bases, leaving 24 bases between them. CDR3: CASSKNRPRTRGNYGYTF. The CDR3 DNA reads as TGTGCCAGCAGTAAGAACCGCCCACGGACCCGGGGAAACTATGGCTACACCTTC.

V gene TRBV7-3 combines with J gene TRBJ1-2; D uncertain. V dropped 5 bases and J dropped 4 bases, with 14 bases sitting between them. Germline CDR1 is SGHTA and CDR2 is FQGTGA. The length of the CDR3 is 14 residues. The CDR3 sequence is CASSEDPRGYGYTF. DNA for the CDR3: TGTGCCAGCAGCGAGGATCCTCGAGGCTATGGCTACACCTTC.

V and J are TRBV9 and TRBJ2-5; D not resolved. Germline V gives CDR1 SGDLS, CDR2 YYNGEE. This CDR3 is 13 amino acids long. The germline V and J ends were trimmed by 2 bases and 5 bases, with 10 bases remaining between them. The CDR3 sequence is CASSVSGFETQYF. The DNA for the CDR3 is TGTGCCAGCAGCGTTTCGGGCTTTGAGACCCAGTACTTC.

This chain connects TRBV2 to TRBJ2-7; D tentatively reads TRBD1 or TRBD2 (6 bases each). The V gene lost 6 bases and the J gene lost 7 bases, with 22 bases spanning the gap. CDR1 and CDR2 from the germline V gene are SNHLY and FYNNEI. This CDR3 is 15 amino acids long. Here the CDR3 DNA reads TGTGCCAGCAGGCCGCGGGACACCGGTACGAAGGAGCAGTACTTC. Protein product: CASRPRDTGTKEQYF.

Written as DNA, the CDR3 is TGTGCCAGTAGTGCCGTTCTCCCTACCAACTATGGCTACACCTTC. Its protein is CASSAVLPTNYGYTF. The rearrangement joins TRBV19 to TRBJ1-2; D is ambiguous. V was shortened by 5 bases and J by 2 bases, with 15 bases between the two germline ends. CDR3 length: 15 residues. CDR1 and CDR2 from the germline V gene are LNHDA and SQIVND (reference sequence).

The chain has TRBV9 and TRBJ1-2; D may be TRBD1 (6 bases). V was pared by 3 bases and J by 4 bases, with 7 bases between. Germline-derived CDR1 and CDR2 are SGDLS and YYNGEE. This CDR3 is 12 amino acids long. The CDR3 DNA is TGTGCCAGCAGCGACAGGGCCTATGGCTACACCTTC. It is translated as CASSDRAYGYTF.

The V gene is TRBV15, the J gene TRBJ1-5; TRBD1 might be the D (5 bases). Per germline, CDR1 LNHNV and CDR2 YYDKDF (reference sequence). The CDR3 contains 16 residues. V lost 4 bases and J 1 base, leaving 14 bases between the germline ends. The CDR3 protein is CATSTGHWDSNQPQHF. The CDR3 region has the DNA TGTGCCACCAGCACCGGACATTGGGACAGCAATCAGCCCCAGCATTTT.

V usage is TRBV6-5 and J usage is TRBJ2-3; D uncertain. Trimming left V 4 bases short and J 6 bases short, with 17 bases between. CDR1 is MNHEY and CDR2 is SVGAGI in the germline V gene. The CDR3 has 15 amino acids. CDR3 amino acids: CASSSPTGQRDTQYF. The CDR3 DNA is TGTGCCAGCAGTTCCCCGACCGGGCAAAGGGATACGCAGTATTTT.

The chain joins TRBV6-5 to TRBJ1-5; 8 bases fit TRBD1. Germline V gene sequence: CDR1 MNHEY, CDR2 SVGAGI. The CDR3 is made up of 15 amino acids. The V and J ends lost 6 bases and 5 bases, in that order; junction bases with no gene match: 9. Here the CDR3 reads CASSPDRGPYQPQHF. The DNA for the CDR3 is TGTGCCAGCAGCCCCGACAGGGGCCCCTATCAGCCCCAGCATTTT.

This chain joins TRBV19 and TRBJ2-7; a weak D match, TRBD2 (6 bases). The germline V gene has CDR1 LNHDA and CDR2 SQIVND (reference sequence). Trimming removed 3 bases from V and 3 bases from J, with 18 bases in between. CDR3 length equals 16 residues. The CDR3 bases are TGTGCCAGTAGTATCGGGTCCGGGGCTAGCGACTACGAGCAGTACTTC. The encoded protein is CASSIGSGASDYEQYF.

J is TRBJ1-1 and V is TRBV27; D remains unclear. This CDR3 has 12 residues. V lost 6 bases and J lost 3, with 8 bases in between. Germline CDR1 MNHEY, CDR2 SMNVEV (reference sequence). In nucleotides, the CDR3 is TGTGCCAGCAGCCTAAGAGACACTGAAGCTTTCTTT. Its protein is CASSLRDTEAFF.

Only a few counts were recorded for this clone. V is TRBV7-8 and J is TRBJ1-1; 8 nucleotides align to TRBD1. After removal of 4 bases from V and 1 base from J, the junction contained 14 bases not matched to a gene. CDR3 length: 18 residues. CDR1 SGHVS and CDR2 FQNEAQ come from the germline V gene. CDR3 coding DNA: TGTGCCAGCAGCTCCCAAAGAAGGACAGGGAACAGGAACACTGAAGCTTTCTTT. This translates into CASSSQRRTGNRNTEAFF.